Sequencing of this T cell receptor beta chain was carried out in a study of early T cells in non-severe SARS-CoV-2 infection. Study-level information: The authors sequenced bulk RNA from unsorted whole blood, leaving chains unpaired. General study results and limits: Matches to VDJdb favored anti-spike CD8 responses and missed private and CD4 specificities.

The TCR library protocol attached unique molecular identifiers to the individual cDNA molecules. Each CDR3 protein gets one entry after TCRdb re-called the 5' RACE reads with MiXCR. Of some 66,000 distinct CDR3 sequences in the sample, around 9% were seen once. A remark on this clonotype: Antigen specificity is unknown.

Germline CDR1 reads SGHRS; CDR2 reads YFSETQ. There are 13 residues in the CDR3. Trimming stripped 0 bases from V and 5 bases from J, with 6 bases between. The sequenced sample consisted of whole blood. This TCR was recovered from an adult who was a healthcare worker with PCR-confirmed SARS-CoV-2 infection or an uninfected control (not recorded which). The chain carries TRBV5-1 and TRBJ1-5; D gene uncertain. The CDR3 loop is CASSLGADQPQHF. CDR3 coding DNA: TGCGCCAGCAGCTTGGGGGCAGATCAGCCCCAGCATTTT.